In this sample, the clone carrying this TCR beta chain turned up a few times. Its antigen remains unidentified. V was clipped by 5 bases and J by 2 bases; unmatched bases: 4. The CDR3 sequence is 14 residues long. Germline CDR1 is SGHAT and CDR2 is FQDESV (reference sequence). Reverse transcription of blood and skin TCR RNA was primed at alpha and beta constant regions. Each CDR3 protein gets one entry after TCRdb re-called the 5' RACE reads with MiXCR. The sample lists 25,000 to 30,000 distinct CDR3 sequences, 20% to 25% occurring once. Adult healthy volunteers gave 2.5 ml peripheral blood for whole-blood RNA. An oligonucleotide containing a UMI was ligated to the 3' end of TCR cDNA. The sample belongs to a study of naive and memory T cell subsets. Study outcomes and limitations: The RNA method is potentially sensitive to activation and differentiation changes.

The rearrangement uses TRBV11-1 and TRBJ2-7, with TRBD2 identical over 9 bases. The clonotype was recovered from a female donor in good health. This CDR3 reads CASSQASGAYEQYF. As DNA, the CDR3 is TGTGCCAGCAGCCAGGCTAGCGGGGCCTACGAGCAGTACTTC.